This TCR beta chain was recovered during a study of radiotherapy plus CTLA-4 blockade in lung cancer. General study points: In blood, after radiotherapy plus ipilimumab, tumor-derived TCR clones expanded.

Of note for this clone: The antigen is not known.

Assay: immunoSEQ multiplex PCR; the TCRdb copy retains only in-frame clones and omits some. The table shows tens of thousands of clones, with around four fifths occurring only once. The clonotype originates from a human donor with non-small cell lung cancer whose response to radiotherapy plus ipilimumab could not be evaluated. This sample comprised peripheral blood, obtained from a patient treated with radiotherapy plus ipilimumab.

The CDR3 DNA is TGTGCCAGCAGCACGACTAGCGGGAGCTACGAGCAGTACTTC. Translation: CASSTTSGSYEQYF. This chain uses TRBV11-2 with TRBJ2-7; TRBD2 aligns across 12 bases. The germline V gene encodes CDR1 SGHAT and CDR2 FQNNGV. Trimming at V came to 5 bases and at J to 3 bases, leaving 2 bases not matched to a gene. The CDR3 consists of 14 residues. Together with reference TRBV11-2 and TRBJ2-7, the CDR3 gives the full variable domain: EAGVAQSPRYKIIEKRQSVAFWCNPISGHATLYWYQQILGQGPKLLIQFQNNGVVDDSQLPKDRFSAERLKGVDSTLKIQPAKLEDSAVYLCASSTTSGSYEQYFGPGTRLTVT.